This T cell receptor beta chain comes out of a study of graft-versus-host responses after intestinal transplantation. Study at large: All recipients got anti-thymocyte globulin induction, then tacrolimus and steroids for 3 to 4 years.

Study-level results: The highest levels of circulating GvH clones went along with early declines in HvG clones after transplant. Ileal or blood samples showed some GvH clones first, and such clones were also found in recipient marrow. Individuals carrying graft-donor T cell macrochimerism showed high graft-versus-host to host-versus-graft clonal ratios in allografts.

TCRdb's copy holds only in-frame clones and misses some; the assay was immunoSEQ multiplex PCR. This repertoire shows around 25,000 clones, 70% to 90% found once; its top ten account for under 1%. Comment on this clone: Its antigen is unidentified.

V was clipped by 1 base and J by 4 bases, with 21 bases between them. Germline-derived CDR1 and CDR2 are SGHAT and FQDESV (reference sequence). CDR3 length equals 18 residues. The receptor comes from a human patient who received an intestinal transplant, so some T cells may come from the graft donor. The rearrangement joins TRBV11-1 to TRBJ2-3; TRBD2 is a possible D gene (5 bases). This specimen consisted of PBMCs, obtained 450 to 490 days after intestinal transplant. CDR3 coding DNA: TGTGCCAGCAGCTTAGATTCCAGTCCAAGGTCCGGGGCAGATACGCAGTATTTT. The encoded protein is CASSLDSSPRSGADTQYF.